These 12 T cell receptor beta chains originate from one sample sequenced in a study of shared clonotypes between healthy human individuals. The data were produced by immunoSEQ multiplex PCR, yet TCRdb's version contains in-frame clones alone and is incomplete. The data contain approximately 740,000 clones, roughly 70% of them singletons. Specimen: memory CD4+ T cells sorted from blood. The sample's subset: CD45RA-negative fraction. Every receptor here comes from a woman under 40 in good health.

This chain uses TRBV25-1 with TRBJ1-3; D is unresolved. Germline-derived CDR1 and CDR2 are MGHDK and SYGVNS. CDR3 length equals 14 residues. Trimming removed 1 base at V and 4 bases at J, with 8 bases between. CDR3 region: CASSEFGVGNTIYF. The CDR3 DNA follows: TGTGCCAGCAGTGAATTTGGGGTGGGAAACACCATATATTTT.

Of note for this clone: Within the sample, other DNA sequences also encode this same CDR3. This rearrangement joins TRBV5-1 to TRBJ2-1; TRBD2 matches at 7 bases. The CDR3 is 15 amino acids. Germline CDR1 reads SGHRS; CDR2 reads YFSETQ. V lost 4 bases, J lost 1 base, and 5 bases stayed unmatched. CDR3 coding DNA: TGCGCCAGCAGCCTATCTAGCGGTTCCTACAATGAGCAGTTCTTC. Translating it yields CASSLSSGSYNEQFF.

The rearrangement joins TRBV29-1 to TRBJ2-7, with 9 bases that match TRBD2. V shed 3 bases and J 7 bases; nucleotides not matched to a gene: 10. This CDR3 comprises 14 residues. Looked up from germline, CDR1 is SQVTM and CDR2 is ANQGSEA. CDR3 amino acids: CSVDSAGGQREQYF. The CDR3 DNA follows: TGCAGCGTTGATTCTGCGGGAGGGCAAAGGGAGCAGTACTTC.

This chain connects TRBV7-9 to TRBJ2-3, with D hard to call. The CDR3 runs to 14 residues. The V gene lost 4 bases and the J gene lost 6 bases, with 14 bases spanning the gap. Per germline, CDR1 SEHNR and CDR2 FQNEAQ (reference sequence). The CDR3: CASSSEKASDTQYF. CDR3 nucleotides: TGTGCCAGCAGCTCGGAGAAGGCCTCGGATACGCAGTATTTT.

The rearrangement uses TRBV19 and TRBJ1-5; no firm D call. The CDR3 extends over 15 amino acids. V was trimmed by 5 bases and J by 0 bases, leaving 11 bases between them. Germline V gene sequence: CDR1 LNHDA, CDR2 SQIVND (reference sequence). CDR3 in amino acids: CASSRIEYSNQPQHF. CDR3 DNA sequence: TGTGCCAGTAGTCGTATCGAGTATAGCAATCAGCCCCAGCATTTT.

This chain joins TRBV29-1 and TRBJ1-5; D may be TRBD1 (6 bases). Germline V lookup: CDR1 SQVTM, CDR2 ANQGSEA. This CDR3 is built from 11 residues. Trimming cost V 8 bases and J 7 bases, with 12 bases left between them. The CDR3 loop is CSLQGRQPQHF. The CDR3 coding sequence is TGCAGCCTGCAGGGGAGGCAGCCCCAGCATTTT.

The rearrangement links TRBV7-3 to TRBJ2-3; maybe TRBD1 (5 bases). The CDR3 length is 14 residues. In germline, CDR1 is SGHTA, CDR2 FQGTGA. With 8 bases removed from V and 3 bases from J, the gap between germline ends came to 15 bases. As DNA, the CDR3 is TGTGCCAGCGCCCGTGGGGCAGGGACAGATACGCAGTATTTT. Amino acid sequence: CASARGAGTDTQYF.

This clone came up a few times. The chain is built from TRBV5-1 and TRBJ2-5; TRBD2 matches 15 bases. The length of the CDR3 is 16 residues. Germline values: CDR1 SGHRS, CDR2 YFSETQ. With V trimmed by 4 bases and J by 13 bases, 14 bases remained unmatched. The DNA for the CDR3 is TGCGCCAGCAGCCCTGATACCGGGACTAGCGGGAGGTCCTTGTACTTC. Protein sequence: CASSPDTGTSGRSLYF.

The chain recombines TRBV19 with TRBJ2-7; 9 positions agree with TRBD2. Germline trimming cut 3 bases from V and 4 bases from J; bases unmatched to any gene: 10. The germline V gene encodes CDR1 LNHDA and CDR2 SQIVND (reference sequence). The CDR3 totals 16 residues. Written as DNA, the CDR3 is TGTGCCAGTAGTATCGGGATCCAAGCGGGGGGATACGAGCAGTACTTC. This gives the protein CASSIGIQAGGYEQYF.

Only a few counts were recorded for this clone. The V gene is TRBV27, the J gene TRBJ2-2, with 7 bases lining up with TRBD1. J lost 5 bases, V lost 5 bases, and 17 bases had no gene match. The germline V gene encodes CDR1 MNHEY and CDR2 SMNVEV (reference sequence). The CDR3 loop spans 18 amino acids. The CDR3 DNA reads as TGTGCCAGCAGTCCCGTACCGGGACAGCTAACGAGGACCGGGGAGCTGTTTTTT. This gives the protein CASSPVPGQLTRTGELFF.

As for this clone: Its ends do not fully match the called genes, so a read error is possible. This sequence joins TRBV7-3 and TRBJ2-5; unclear D gene. The J call may not be correct, given that the DNA end is closer to TRBJ2-7. This CDR3 contains 15 residues. Germline V gives CDR1 SGHTA, CDR2 FQGTGA. This CDR3 is CASSQEWSNSYEQYF. The DNA for the CDR3 is TGCGCCAGCAGCCAAGAATGGTCTAACTCCTACGAGCAGTACTTC.

The chain uses TRBV9 and TRBJ1-1, with TRBD1 identical over 9 bases. Looked up from germline, CDR1 is SGDLS and CDR2 is YYNGEE. The CDR3 sequence is 16 residues long. With 2 bases clipped from V and 0 bases from J, the junction kept 5 bases outside the gene matches. The CDR3 DNA follows: TGTGCCAGCAGCGTTGGGACAGGGATTGTGAACACTGAAGCTTTCTTT. Translation gives CASSVGTGIVNTEAFF.